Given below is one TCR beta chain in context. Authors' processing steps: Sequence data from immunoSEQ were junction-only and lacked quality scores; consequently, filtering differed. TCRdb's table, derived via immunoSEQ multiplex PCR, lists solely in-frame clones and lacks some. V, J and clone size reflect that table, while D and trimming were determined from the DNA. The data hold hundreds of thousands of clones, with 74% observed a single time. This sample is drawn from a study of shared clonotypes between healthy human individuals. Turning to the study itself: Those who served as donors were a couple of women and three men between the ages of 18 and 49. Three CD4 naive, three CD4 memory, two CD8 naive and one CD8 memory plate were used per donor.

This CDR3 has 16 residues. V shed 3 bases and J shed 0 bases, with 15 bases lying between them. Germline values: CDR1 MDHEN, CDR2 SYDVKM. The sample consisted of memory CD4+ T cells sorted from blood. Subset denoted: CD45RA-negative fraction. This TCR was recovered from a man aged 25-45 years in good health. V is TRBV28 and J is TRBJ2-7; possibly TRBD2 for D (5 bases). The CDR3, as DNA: TGTGCCAGCAGTTTCCCGCCGGGGATAAGCTCCTACGAGCAGTACTTC. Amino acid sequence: CASSFPPGISSYEQYF. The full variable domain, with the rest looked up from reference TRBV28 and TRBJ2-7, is DVKVTQSSRYLVKRTGEKVFLECVQDMDHENMFWYRQDPGLGLRLIYFSYDVKMKEKGDIPEGYSVSREKKERFSLILESASTNQTSMYLCASSFPPGISSYEQYFGPGTRLTVT.